The rows below give T cell receptor beta chains drawn from one sample of a study of blood T cell repertoires in COVID-19. Clones were sequenced by immunoSEQ multiplex PCR, and TCRdb holds only the in-frame ones, with some missing. This sample has about 270,000 clones, with about 87% found just once. Sequenced sample: PBMCs or T cells enriched from blood (not recorded which). The receptors were gathered from a woman aged 25 to 39 with acute COVID-19. Each CDR3 is given with its conserved first and last residue. The D gene is left open where the match is weak. Expanded clones are given a class, and other clones once, few, many or no size at all.

clone_size: once
v_call: TRBV2
d_call: TRBD1
j_call: TRBJ1-1
cdr3_aa: CASSGQGADLTEAFF
cdr3_nt: TGTGCCAGCAGTGGACAGGGGGCGGACCTCACTGAAGCTTTCTTT

clone_size: .
v_call: TRBV19
d_call: TRBD1
j_call: TRBJ2-7
cdr3_aa: CASSRNRGLTYEQYF
cdr3_nt: TGTGCCAGTAGCAGGAACAGGGGGTTGACCTACGAGCAGTACTTC

clone_size: .
v_call: TRBV28
d_call: .
j_call: TRBJ1-6
cdr3_aa: CASSSPTGGVHSPLHF
cdr3_nt: TGTGCCAGCAGTTCGCCAACCGGGGGGGTTCATTCACCCCTCCACTTT

clone_size: .
v_call: TRBV7-3
d_call: TRBD1
j_call: TRBJ2-1
cdr3_aa: CASGPTGGPYNEQFF
cdr3_nt: TGTGCCAGCGGACCTACAGGGGGACCCTACAATGAGCAGTTCTTC

clone_size: .
v_call: TRBV9
d_call: .
j_call: TRBJ1-2
cdr3_aa: CASSGSQGFYGYTF
cdr3_nt: TGTGCCAGCAGCGGATCGCAGGGATTCTATGGCTACACCTTC

clone_size: once
v_call: TRBV12-3/TRBV12-4
d_call: TRBD2
j_call: TRBJ2-4
cdr3_aa: CASRAGLAGGAHF
cdr3_nt: TGTGCCAGCAGGGCAGGACTAGCGGGAGGGGCTCACTTC

clone_size: .
v_call: TRBV6-5
d_call: .
j_call: TRBJ1-1
cdr3_aa: CASSPSPGATEAFF
cdr3_nt: TGTGCCAGCAGTCCCAGTCCGGGAGCCACTGAAGCTTTCTTT

clone_size: .
v_call: TRBV4-2
d_call: .
j_call: TRBJ2-5
cdr3_aa: CASSQSWGESETQYF
cdr3_nt: TGTGCCAGCAGCCAAAGCTGGGGGGAATCGGAGACCCAGTACTTC

clone_size: .
v_call: TRBV7-9
d_call: TRBD1
j_call: TRBJ1-4
cdr3_aa: CASSSGQGNEKLFF
cdr3_nt: TGTGCCAGCAGCTCCGGACAGGGGAACGAAAAACTGTTTTTT

clone_size: .
v_call: TRBV5-1
d_call: .
j_call: TRBJ1-4
cdr3_aa: CASSVVPGAGEKLFF
cdr3_nt: TGCGCCAGCAGCGTAGTCCCAGGCGCGGGTGAAAAACTGTTTTTT

clone_size: .
v_call: TRBV28
d_call: .
j_call: TRBJ1-1
cdr3_aa: CAESRTQNTEAFF
cdr3_nt: TGTGCCGAATCAAGGACACAAAACACTGAAGCTTTCTTT

clone_size: .
v_call: TRBV7-6
d_call: TRBD2
j_call: TRBJ2-3
cdr3_aa: CASSTLAESTDTQYF
cdr3_nt: TGTGCCAGCTCGACACTAGCGGAGAGCACAGATACGCAGTATTTT

clone_size: .
v_call: TRBV30
d_call: TRBD2
j_call: TRBJ2-2
cdr3_aa: CAWSASGGANTGELFF
cdr3_nt: TGTGCCTGGAGTGCCAGCGGGGGTGCGAACACCGGGGAGCTGTTTTTT

clone_size: .
v_call: TRBV19
d_call: .
j_call: TRBJ2-7
cdr3_aa: CASTSTASTRSEQYF
cdr3_nt: TGTGCCAGTACCTCCACGGCTAGCACACGCTCCGAGCAGTACTTC

clone_size: .
v_call: TRBV5-4
d_call: TRBD2
j_call: TRBJ2-1
cdr3_aa: CASSSPTSGRAYNEQFF
cdr3_nt: TGTGCCAGCAGCTCCCCTACTAGCGGGAGGGCCTACAATGAGCAGTTCTTC

clone_size: .
v_call: TRBV14
d_call: .
j_call: TRBJ2-7
cdr3_aa: CASSHYDGQAGSYEQYF
cdr3_nt: TGTGCCAGCAGCCACTACGACGGACAGGCGGGGTCCTACGAGCAGTACTTC

clone_size: .
v_call: TRBV18
d_call: .
j_call: TRBJ1-1
cdr3_aa: CASSPQRFERATEAFF
cdr3_nt: TGTGCCAGCTCACCACAACGATTCGAGAGGGCCACTGAAGCTTTCTTT

clone_size: .
v_call: TRBV28
d_call: .
j_call: TRBJ2-7
cdr3_aa: CASRIGQGPYEQYF
cdr3_nt: TGTGCCAGCAGGATTGGGCAGGGTCCCTACGAGCAGTACTTC

clone_size: .
v_call: TRBV19
d_call: TRBD1
j_call: TRBJ1-5
cdr3_aa: CASSMSGTGDNQPQHF
cdr3_nt: TGTGCCAGTAGTATGTCCGGGACAGGGGACAATCAGCCCCAGCATTTT

clone_size: .
v_call: TRBV30
d_call: TRBD1
j_call: TRBJ1-6
cdr3_aa: CAWIGAGGFSPLHF
cdr3_nt: TGTGCCTGGATCGGGGCAGGGGGCTTTTCACCCCTCCACTTT

clone_size: .
v_call: TRBV18
d_call: TRBD1
j_call: TRBJ1-2
cdr3_aa: CASSLQGADYGYTF
cdr3_nt: TGTGCCAGCTCACTACAGGGGGCGGACTATGGCTACACCTTC

clone_size: .
v_call: TRBV2
d_call: .
j_call: TRBJ1-1
cdr3_aa: CASIAGVNTEAFF
cdr3_nt: TGTGCCAGCATTGCGGGTGTGAACACTGAAGCTTTCTTT

clone_size: .
v_call: TRBV7-6
d_call: .
j_call: TRBJ1-1
cdr3_aa: CASSLALPLNTEAFF
cdr3_nt: TGTGCCAGCAGCTTAGCGCTCCCACTCAACACTGAAGCTTTCTTT

clone_size: .
v_call: TRBV10-3
d_call: .
j_call: TRBJ1-5
cdr3_aa: CAISEGSDQPQHF
cdr3_nt: TGTGCCATCAGTGAGGGCAGCGACCAGCCCCAGCATTTT

clone_size: .
v_call: TRBV28
d_call: TRBD1
j_call: TRBJ1-4
cdr3_aa: CASSGGVANEKLFF
cdr3_nt: TGTGCCAGCTCAGGGGGAGTTGCTAATGAAAAACTGTTTTTT

clone_size: .
v_call: TRBV11-3
d_call: .
j_call: TRBJ1-3
cdr3_aa: CASSLDWGGSWRNTIYF
cdr3_nt: TGTGCCAGCAGCTTAGATTGGGGGGGATCGTGGAGAAACACCATATATTTT

clone_size: .
v_call: TRBV27
d_call: .
j_call: TRBJ2-2
cdr3_aa: CASRDSQIAGELFF
cdr3_nt: TGTGCCAGCAGAGACTCCCAAATCGCCGGGGAGCTGTTTTTT

clone_size: .
v_call: TRBV6-1
d_call: .
j_call: TRBJ2-3
cdr3_aa: CASSDGGWADTQYF
cdr3_nt: TGTGCCAGCAGTGATGGCGGATGGGCAGATACGCAGTATTTT

clone_size: .
v_call: TRBV9
d_call: TRBD1
j_call: TRBJ1-3
cdr3_aa: CASSVRPGGGAIHSSGNTIYF
cdr3_nt: TGTGCCAGCAGCGTCCGTCCGGGAGGGGGCGCAATCCATTCCTCTGGAAACACCATATATTTT

clone_size: .
v_call: TRBV12-2
d_call: .
j_call: TRBJ1-4
cdr3_aa: CASRLGGGRVIEKEKLFF
cdr3_nt: TGTGCAAGTCGCTTAGGCGGGGGGCGCGTTATCGAAAAGGAAAAACTGTTTTTT

clone_size: .
v_call: TRBV6-5
d_call: .
j_call: TRBJ2-7
cdr3_aa: CASIKSGGMAQYF
cdr3_nt: TGTGCCAGCATCAAATCGGGGGGCATGGCGCAGTACTTC

clone_size: few
v_call: TRBV28
d_call: TRBD1
j_call: TRBJ1-6
cdr3_aa: CASSFGTEAYNSPLHF
cdr3_nt: TGTGCCAGCAGTTTCGGGACAGAGGCGTATAATTCACCCCTCCACTTT

clone_size: .
v_call: TRBV6-5
d_call: TRBD1
j_call: TRBJ1-4
cdr3_aa: CASVSGTGDEKLFF
cdr3_nt: TGTGCCAGCGTCTCCGGGACAGGGGACGAAAAACTGTTTTTT